This note documents a single T cell receptor (beta chain) sequence. Its antigen is as yet unknown. CDR3 size: 15 residues. Germline loops: CDR1 SGHRS, CDR2 YFSETQ. With V trimmed by 3 bases and J by 0 bases, 5 bases remained unmatched. The entry originates in a study of beta chain features in type 1 diabetes. Study findings and constraints: Sequencing used cDNA, and cells with high TCR expression could therefore be over-represented. Moderate but significant shortening of TCRB CDR3s was recorded in all four CD4+ subsets from Type 1 diabetes patients. Patients showed naive, central memory and Treg TCRB repertoires that appeared more similar than those of healthy donors.

What was sequenced were expressed TCRB transcripts, since all of the isolated RNA had been reverse transcribed. Profiled with immunoSEQ multiplex PCR; TCRdb holds only in-frame clones, not every one. The sample consists of around 340,000 clones, over 7% of them appearing once. There was one heparinised blood draw per donor, averaging around 100 mL. The J gene is TRBJ2-7, the V gene TRBV5-1, with 8 bases identical to TRBD1. The sample was central memory CD4+ T cells from blood. The source of this sequence is a man aged 25-40 years with type 1 diabetes. The CDR3 is CASSSQGGLSYEQYF. The CDR3 DNA is TGCGCCAGCAGCTCACAGGGGGGCCTCTCCTACGAGCAGTACTTC.